Below, one T cell receptor (beta chain) is given with its context. Antigen specificity is unknown. This sample was taken from a study of PD-L1 blockade in urothelial cancer. Study in general: Previous chemotherapy exposure amounted to 0 to 3 regimens for patients. Each blood sample yielded a median of 141,255 T cells.

Every PCR got spiked synthetic TCR analog templates. TCRdb keeps only in-frame clones here, not all; method: immunoSEQ multiplex PCR. Seen here are 80,000 to 130,000 clones, 91% observed once, and the top ten hold 0.8% to 1%. Unmatched junction bases numbered 12, after V lost 0 bases and J lost 8 bases. From germline, CDR1 is SNHLY and CDR2 FYNNEI. This CDR3 region has 16 residues. Study-wide results and limits: Durable-benefit cases showed more tumor-associated blood clone expansion at 3 weeks.

This sequence joins TRBV2 and TRBJ1-2; 7 nucleotides align to TRBD1. The sequence was obtained from a woman aged 80 or older with urothelial cancer. This sample comprised PBMCs, obtained around atezolizumab (anti-PD-L1) treatment. The CDR3 nucleotides are TGTGCCAGCAGTGAAGCTCTGAGACAGGGTAATAAGGGCTACACCTTC. It specifies CASSEALRQGNKGYTF.